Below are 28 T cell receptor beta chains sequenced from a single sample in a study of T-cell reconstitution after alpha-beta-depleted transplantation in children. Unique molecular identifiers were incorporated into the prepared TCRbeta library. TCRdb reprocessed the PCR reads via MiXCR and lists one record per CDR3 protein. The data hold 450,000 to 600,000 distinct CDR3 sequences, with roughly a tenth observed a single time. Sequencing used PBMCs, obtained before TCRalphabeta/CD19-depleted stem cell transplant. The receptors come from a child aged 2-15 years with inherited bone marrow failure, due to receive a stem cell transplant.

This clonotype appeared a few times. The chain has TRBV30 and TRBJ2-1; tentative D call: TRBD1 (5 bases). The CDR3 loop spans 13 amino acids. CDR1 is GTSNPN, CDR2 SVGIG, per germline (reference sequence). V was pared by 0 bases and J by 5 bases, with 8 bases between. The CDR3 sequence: CAWSVQTDNEQFF. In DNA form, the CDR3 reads TGTGCCTGGAGTGTCCAGACAGACAATGAGCAGTTCTTC. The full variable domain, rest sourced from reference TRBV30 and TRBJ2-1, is SQTIHQWPATLVQPVGSPLSLECTVEGTSNPNLYWYRQAAGRGLQLLFYSVGIGQISSEVPQNLSASRPQDRQFILSSKKLLLSDSGFYLCAWSVQTDNEQFFGPGTRLTVL.

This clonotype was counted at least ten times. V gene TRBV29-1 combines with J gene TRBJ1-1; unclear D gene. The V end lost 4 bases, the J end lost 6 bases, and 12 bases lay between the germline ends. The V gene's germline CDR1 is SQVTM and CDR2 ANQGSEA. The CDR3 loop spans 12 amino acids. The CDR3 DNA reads TGCAGCGTTGTAGTGTTGGGAGCTGAAGCTTTCTTT. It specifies CSVVVLGAEAFF.

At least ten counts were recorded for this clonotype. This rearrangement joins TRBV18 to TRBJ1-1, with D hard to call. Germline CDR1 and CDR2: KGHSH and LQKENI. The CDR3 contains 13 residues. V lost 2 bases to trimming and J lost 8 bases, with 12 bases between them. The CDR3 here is CASSPDVMSEAFF. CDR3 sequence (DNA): TGTGCCAGCTCACCAGATGTAATGTCGGAAGCTTTCTTT.

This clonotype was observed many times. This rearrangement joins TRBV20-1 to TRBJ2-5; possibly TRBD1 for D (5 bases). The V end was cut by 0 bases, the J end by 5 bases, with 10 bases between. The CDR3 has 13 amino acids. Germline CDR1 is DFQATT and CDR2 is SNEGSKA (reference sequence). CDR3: CSARETDRETQYF. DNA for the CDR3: TGCAGTGCTAGAGAGACAGACCGGGAGACCCAGTACTTC.

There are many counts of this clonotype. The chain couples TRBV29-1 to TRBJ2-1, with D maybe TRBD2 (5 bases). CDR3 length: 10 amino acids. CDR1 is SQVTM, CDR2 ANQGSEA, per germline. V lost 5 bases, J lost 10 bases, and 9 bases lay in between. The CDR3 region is CSVTPGEQFF. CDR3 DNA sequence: TGCAGCGTTACTCCGGGGGAGCAGTTCTTC.

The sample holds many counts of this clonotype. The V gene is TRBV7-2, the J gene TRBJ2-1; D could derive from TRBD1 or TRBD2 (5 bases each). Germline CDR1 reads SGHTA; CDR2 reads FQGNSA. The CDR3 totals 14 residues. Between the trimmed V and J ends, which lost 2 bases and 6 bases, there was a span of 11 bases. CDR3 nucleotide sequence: TGTGCCAGCAGCTTACTTAAGAGGGGCAATGAGCAGTTCTTC. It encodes CASSLLKRGNEQFF.

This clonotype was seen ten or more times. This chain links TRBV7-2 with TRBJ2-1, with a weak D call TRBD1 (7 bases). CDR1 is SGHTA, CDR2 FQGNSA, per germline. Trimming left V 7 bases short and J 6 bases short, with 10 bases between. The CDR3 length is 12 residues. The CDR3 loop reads CASTRGANEQFF. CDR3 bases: TGTGCCAGCACCAGGGGGGCCAATGAGCAGTTCTTC.

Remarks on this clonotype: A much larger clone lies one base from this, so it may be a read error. In nucleotides, the CDR3 is TGCAGTGCTAGGGAACCAGCGAGTGAGCAGTTCTTC. It translates to CSAREPASEQFF. The gene calls are TRBV20-1 and TRBJ2-1; D uncertain. CDR1 DFQATT and CDR2 SNEGSKA come from the germline V gene (reference sequence). Trimming removed 3 bases from V and 9 bases from J, with 12 bases in between. This CDR3 comprises 12 residues.

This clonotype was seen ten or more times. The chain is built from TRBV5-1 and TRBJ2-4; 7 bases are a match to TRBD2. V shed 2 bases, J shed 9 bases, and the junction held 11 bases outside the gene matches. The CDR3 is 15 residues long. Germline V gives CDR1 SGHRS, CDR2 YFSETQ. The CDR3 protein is CASSFDTAGRGIQYF. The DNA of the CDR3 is TGCGCCAGCAGCTTCGATACTGCAGGGAGGGGCATTCAGTACTTC.

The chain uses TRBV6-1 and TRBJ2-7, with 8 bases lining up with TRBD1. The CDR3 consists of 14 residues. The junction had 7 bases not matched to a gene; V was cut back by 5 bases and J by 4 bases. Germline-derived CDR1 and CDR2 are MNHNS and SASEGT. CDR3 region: CASSQFTGGYEQYF. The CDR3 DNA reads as TGTGCCAGCAGTCAATTTACAGGGGGATACGAGCAGTACTTC.

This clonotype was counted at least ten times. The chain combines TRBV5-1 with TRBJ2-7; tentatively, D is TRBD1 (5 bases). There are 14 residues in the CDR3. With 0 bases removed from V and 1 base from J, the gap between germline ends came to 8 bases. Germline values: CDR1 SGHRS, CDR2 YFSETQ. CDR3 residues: CASSLDTGSYEQYF. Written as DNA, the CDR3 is TGCGCCAGCAGCTTGGACACAGGATCCTACGAGCAGTACTTC.

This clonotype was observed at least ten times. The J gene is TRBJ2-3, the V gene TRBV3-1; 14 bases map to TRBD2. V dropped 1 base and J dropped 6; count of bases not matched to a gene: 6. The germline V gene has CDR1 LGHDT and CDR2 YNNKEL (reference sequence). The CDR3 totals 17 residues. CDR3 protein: CASSQVTSGRAADTQYF. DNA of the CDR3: TGTGCCAGCAGCCAAGTGACTAGCGGGAGGGCCGCCGATACGCAGTATTTT.

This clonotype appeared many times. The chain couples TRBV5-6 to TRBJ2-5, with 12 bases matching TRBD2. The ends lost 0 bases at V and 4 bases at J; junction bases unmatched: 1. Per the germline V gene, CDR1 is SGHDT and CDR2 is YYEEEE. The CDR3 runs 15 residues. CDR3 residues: CASSLGLAGAETQYF. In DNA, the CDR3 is TGTGCCAGCAGCTTGGGACTAGCGGGAGCAGAGACCCAGTACTTC.

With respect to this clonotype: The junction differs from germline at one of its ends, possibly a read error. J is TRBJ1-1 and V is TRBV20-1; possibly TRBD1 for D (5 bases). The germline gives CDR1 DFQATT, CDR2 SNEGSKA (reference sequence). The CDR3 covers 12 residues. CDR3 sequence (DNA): TGCAGTGCAGGGACGGGGAACACTGACGCTTTCTTT. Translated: CSAGTGNTDAFF.

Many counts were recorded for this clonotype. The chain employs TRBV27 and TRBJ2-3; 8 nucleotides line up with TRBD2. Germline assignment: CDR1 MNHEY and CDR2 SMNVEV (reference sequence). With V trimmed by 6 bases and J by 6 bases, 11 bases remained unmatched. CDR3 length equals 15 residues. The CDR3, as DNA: TGTGCCAGCAGGAGTCCGGGAGGGCCGGTGGATACGCAGTATTTT. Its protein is CASRSPGGPVDTQYF.

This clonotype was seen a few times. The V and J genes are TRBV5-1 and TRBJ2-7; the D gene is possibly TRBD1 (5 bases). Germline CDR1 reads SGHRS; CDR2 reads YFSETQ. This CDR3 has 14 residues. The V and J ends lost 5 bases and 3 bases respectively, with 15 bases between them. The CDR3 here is CASSRIQGNYEQYF. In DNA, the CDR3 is TGCGCCAGCAGTCGGATCCAGGGAAACTACGAGCAGTACTTC.

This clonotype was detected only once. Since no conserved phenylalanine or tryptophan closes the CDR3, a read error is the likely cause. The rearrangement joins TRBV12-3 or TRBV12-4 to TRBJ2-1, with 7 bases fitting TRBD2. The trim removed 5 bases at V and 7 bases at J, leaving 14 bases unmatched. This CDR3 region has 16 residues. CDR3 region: CASSAFERDLGNEQFC. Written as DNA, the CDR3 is TGTGCCAGCAGTGCCTTTGAGCGGGATTTGGGGAATGAGCAGTTCTGC.

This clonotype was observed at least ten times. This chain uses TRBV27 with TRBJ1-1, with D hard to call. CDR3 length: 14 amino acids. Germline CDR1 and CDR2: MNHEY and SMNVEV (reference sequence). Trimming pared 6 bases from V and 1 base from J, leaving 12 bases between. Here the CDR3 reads CASSPQTANTEAFF. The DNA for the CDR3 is TGTGCCAGCAGCCCACAGACGGCGAACACTGAAGCTTTCTTT.

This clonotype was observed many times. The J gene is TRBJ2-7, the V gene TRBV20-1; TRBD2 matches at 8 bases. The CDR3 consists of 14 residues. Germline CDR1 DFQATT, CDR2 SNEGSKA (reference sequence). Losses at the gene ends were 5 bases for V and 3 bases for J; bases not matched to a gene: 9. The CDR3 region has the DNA TGCAGTGCTTCTAGCGGGCTACAACACTACGAGCAGTACTTC. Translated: CSASSGLQHYEQYF.

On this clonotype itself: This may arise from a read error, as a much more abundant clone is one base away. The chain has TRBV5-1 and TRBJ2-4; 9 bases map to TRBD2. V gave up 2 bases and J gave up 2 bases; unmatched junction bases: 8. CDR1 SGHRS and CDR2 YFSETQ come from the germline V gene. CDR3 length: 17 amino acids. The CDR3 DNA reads TGCGCCAGCAGCTTCGCCCTGGCGGGAGGGTCCAAAAACATTCAGTACTTC. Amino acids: CASSFALAGGSKNIQYF.

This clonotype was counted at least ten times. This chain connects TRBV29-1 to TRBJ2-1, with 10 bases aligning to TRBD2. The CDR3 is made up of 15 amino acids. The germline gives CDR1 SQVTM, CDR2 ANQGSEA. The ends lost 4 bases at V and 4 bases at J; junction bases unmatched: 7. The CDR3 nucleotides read TGCAGCGTTGGTCGTGCTAGCGGGAGATACAATGAGCAGTTCTTC. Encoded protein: CSVGRASGRYNEQFF.

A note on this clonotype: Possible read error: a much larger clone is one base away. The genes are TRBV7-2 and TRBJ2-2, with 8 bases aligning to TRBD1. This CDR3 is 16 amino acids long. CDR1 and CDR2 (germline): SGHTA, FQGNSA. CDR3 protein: CASSYRQGLGTGELIF. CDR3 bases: TGTGCCAGCAGCTACCGACAGGGGTTAGGCACCGGGGAGCTGATTTTT.

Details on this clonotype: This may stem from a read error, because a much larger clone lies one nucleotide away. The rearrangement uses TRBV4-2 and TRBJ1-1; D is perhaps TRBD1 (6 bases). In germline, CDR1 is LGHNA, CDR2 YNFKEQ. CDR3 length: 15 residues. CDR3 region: CGSSQDVQGVTEAFF. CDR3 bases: TGTGGCAGCAGCCAAGATGTACAGGGAGTCACTGAAGCTTTCTTT.

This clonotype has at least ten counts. The CDR3 is CASSTRLAGEDTQYF. The CDR3 nucleotides read TGCGCCAGCAGCACCCGACTAGCGGGAGAGGATACGCAGTATTTT. The chain carries TRBV4-3 and TRBJ2-3, with 12 bases fitting TRBD2. This CDR3 region has 15 residues. Germline CDR1 reads LGHNA; CDR2 reads YSLEER. V was pared by 5 bases and J by 6 bases, with 6 bases of the junction left unmatched.

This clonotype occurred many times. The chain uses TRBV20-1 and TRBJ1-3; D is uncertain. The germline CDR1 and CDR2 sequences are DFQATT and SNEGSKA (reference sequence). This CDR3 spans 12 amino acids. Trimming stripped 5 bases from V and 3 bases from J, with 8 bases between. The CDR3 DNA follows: TGCAGTGCTCCGATGGTTGGAAACACCATATATTTT. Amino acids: CSAPMVGNTIYF.

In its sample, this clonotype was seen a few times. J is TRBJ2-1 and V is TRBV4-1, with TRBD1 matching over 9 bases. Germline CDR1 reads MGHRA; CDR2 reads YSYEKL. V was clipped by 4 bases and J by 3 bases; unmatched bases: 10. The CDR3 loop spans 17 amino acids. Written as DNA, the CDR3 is TGCGCCAGCAGCCGATGGGACAGGGAAAAAGGCTACAATGAGCAGTTCTTC. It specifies CASSRWDREKGYNEQFF.

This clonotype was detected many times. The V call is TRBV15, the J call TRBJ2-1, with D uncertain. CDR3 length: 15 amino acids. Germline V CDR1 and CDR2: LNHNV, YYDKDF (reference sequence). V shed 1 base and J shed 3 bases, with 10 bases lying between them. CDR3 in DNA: TGTGCCACCAGCAGAGCCTCCAGCCTCTACAATGAGCAGTTCTTC. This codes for CATSRASSLYNEQFF. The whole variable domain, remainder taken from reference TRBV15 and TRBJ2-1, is DAMVIQNPRYQVTQFGKPVTLSCSQTLNHNVMYWYQQKSSQAPKLLFHYYDKDFNNEADTPDNFQSRRPNTSFCFLDIRSPGLGDTAMYLCATSRASSLYNEQFFGPGTRLTVL.

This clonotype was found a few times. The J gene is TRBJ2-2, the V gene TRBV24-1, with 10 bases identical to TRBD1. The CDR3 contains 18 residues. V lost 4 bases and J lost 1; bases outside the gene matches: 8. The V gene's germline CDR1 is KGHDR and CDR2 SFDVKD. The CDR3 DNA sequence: TGTGCCACCAGTGAGACGGACGGGACAGGGGAGAACACCGGGGAGCTGTTTTTT. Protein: CATSETDGTGENTGELFF.